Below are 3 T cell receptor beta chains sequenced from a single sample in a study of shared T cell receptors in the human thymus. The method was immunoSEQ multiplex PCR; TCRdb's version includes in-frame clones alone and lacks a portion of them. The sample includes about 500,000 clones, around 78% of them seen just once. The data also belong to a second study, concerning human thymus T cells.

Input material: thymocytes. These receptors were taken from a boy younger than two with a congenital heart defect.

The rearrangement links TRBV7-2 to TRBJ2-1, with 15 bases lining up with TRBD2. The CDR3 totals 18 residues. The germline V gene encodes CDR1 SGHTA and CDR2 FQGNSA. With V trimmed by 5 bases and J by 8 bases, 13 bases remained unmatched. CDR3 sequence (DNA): TGTGCCAGCAGCCCGCGCTCGGGACTAGCGGGGGGCGATCATGAGCAGTTCTTC. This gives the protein CASSPRSGLAGGDHEQFF. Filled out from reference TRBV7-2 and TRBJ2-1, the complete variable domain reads GAGVSQSPSNKVTEKGKDVELRCDPISGHTALYWYRQSLGQGLEFLIYFQGNSAPDKSGLPSDRFSAERTGGSVSTLTIQRTQQEDSAVYLCASSPRSGLAGGDHEQFFGPGTRLTVL.

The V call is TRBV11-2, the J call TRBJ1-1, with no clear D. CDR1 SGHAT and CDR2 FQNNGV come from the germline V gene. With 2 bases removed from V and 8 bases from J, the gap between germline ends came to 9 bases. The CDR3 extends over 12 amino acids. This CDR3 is CASSLKLREAFF. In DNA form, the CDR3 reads TGTGCCAGCAGCTTAAAATTGCGAGAAGCTTTCTTT. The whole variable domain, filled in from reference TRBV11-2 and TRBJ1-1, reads EAGVAQSPRYKIIEKRQSVAFWCNPISGHATLYWYQQILGQGPKLLIQFQNNGVVDDSQLPKDRFSAERLKGVDSTLKIQPAKLEDSAVYLCASSLKLREAFFGQGTRLTVV.

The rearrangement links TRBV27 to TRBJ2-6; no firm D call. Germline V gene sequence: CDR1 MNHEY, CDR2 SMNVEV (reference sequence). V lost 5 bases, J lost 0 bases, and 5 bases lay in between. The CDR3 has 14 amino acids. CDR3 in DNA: TGTGCCAGCAGTCCCAACTCTGGGGCCAACGTCCTGACTTTC. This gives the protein CASSPNSGANVLTF. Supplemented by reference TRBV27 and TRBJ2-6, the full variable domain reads EAQVTQNPRYLITVTGKKLTVTCSQNMNHEYMSWYRQDPGLGLRQIYYSMNVEVTDKGDVPEGYKVSRKEKRNFPLILESPSPNQTSLYFCASSPNSGANVLTFGAGSRLTVL.